The rows below give T cell receptor beta chains drawn from one sample of a study of identical twins. MiXCR was run by TCRdb on the 5' RACE reads, yielding one entry per CDR3 protein. The sample includes 570,000 or so distinct CDR3 sequences, 9.6% of them seen just once. The sample was also linked to a second study, of yellow fever vaccine responses in identical twins.

What was sequenced was PBMCs. The receptors shown here come from a woman between 18 and 29 years old in good health. The CDR3 runs from the conserved cysteine through the conserved F or W. The D gene is left open where the match is weak. Clone size appears in some rows only: once, few, many, or a class for an expanded clone.

CDR3aa: CASSQQDYNEQFF
CDR3nt: TGCGCCAGCAGCCAACAGGATTACAATGAGCAGTTCTTC
v_gene: TRBV5-1
j_gene: TRBJ2-1
abundance: many
d_gene: -

CDR3aa: CASSPSRAGEQFF
CDR3nt: TGTGCCAGCAGCCCATCCAGGGCAGGAGAGCAGTTCTTC
v_gene: TRBV7-6
j_gene: TRBJ2-1
abundance: many
d_gene: -

CDR3aa: CSVAARATYNEQFF
CDR3nt: TGCAGCGTTGCCGCCAGGGCTACCTACAATGAGCAGTTCTTC
v_gene: TRBV29-1
j_gene: TRBJ2-1
abundance: many
d_gene: -

CDR3aa: CASRVDRTRGHNEQFF
CDR3nt: TGTGCCAGCAGGGTCGACAGGACTAGAGGCCACAATGAGCAGTTCTTC
v_gene: TRBV6-1
j_gene: TRBJ2-1
abundance: -
d_gene: -

CDR3aa: CASSGAQVGTAGVASTDTQYF
CDR3nt: TGTGCCAGCAGCGGTGCGCAGGTCGGAACAGCGGGGGTCGCTAGCACAGATACGCAGTATTTT
v_gene: TRBV11-2
j_gene: TRBJ2-3
abundance: -
d_gene: TRBD2

CDR3aa: CSAGLAGLYNEQFF
CDR3nt: TGCAGCGCCGGACTAGCGGGATTATACAATGAGCAGTTCTTC
v_gene: TRBV29-1
j_gene: TRBJ2-1
abundance: many
d_gene: TRBD2

CDR3aa: CSARAEFVNEQYF
CDR3nt: TGCAGTGCTAGAGCTGAGTTCGTCAACGAGCAGTACTTC
v_gene: TRBV20-1
j_gene: TRBJ2-7
abundance: many
d_gene: -

CDR3aa: CASSLIRLTGELFF
CDR3nt: TGTGCCAGCAGTTTAATTCGGCTAACCGGGGAGCTGTTTTTT
v_gene: TRBV27
j_gene: TRBJ2-2
abundance: few
d_gene: -

CDR3aa: CASSLAEGGYTF
CDR3nt: TGTGCCAGCAGCTTAGCTGAGGGGGGCTACACCTTC
v_gene: TRBV7-2
j_gene: TRBJ1-2
abundance: few
d_gene: -

CDR3aa: CSVEPGQGVYGTQYF
CDR3nt: TGCAGCGTGGAACCGGGACAGGGTGTTTATGGGACCCAGTACTTC
v_gene: TRBV29-1
j_gene: TRBJ2-5
abundance: few
d_gene: TRBD1

CDR3aa: CASSSRDGSMYTDTQYF
CDR3nt: TGTGCCAGCAGCTCGCGGGACGGGAGTATGTACACAGATACGCAGTATTTT
v_gene: TRBV11-2
j_gene: TRBJ2-3
abundance: -
d_gene: -

CDR3aa: CAIRRDREFSF
CDR3nt: TGTGCCATCAGAAGGGACAGGGAATTCTCCTTC
v_gene: TRBV10-3
j_gene: TRBJ2-1
abundance: -
d_gene: TRBD1

CDR3aa: CASSPRASGKDTGELFF
CDR3nt: TGCGCCAGCAGCCCTCGGGCTAGCGGGAAGGACACCGGGGAGCTGTTTTTT
v_gene: TRBV5-1
j_gene: TRBJ2-2
abundance: many
d_gene: TRBD2

CDR3aa: CASRYTSPGQQYF
CDR3nt: TGTGCCAGCAGGTATACATCACCGGGACAGCAGTACTTC
v_gene: TRBV28
j_gene: TRBJ2-7
abundance: -
d_gene: -

CDR3aa: CASSGTLSGANVLTF
CDR3nt: TGCGCCAGCTCCGGGACTCTATCTGGGGCCAACGTCCTGACTTTC
v_gene: TRBV5-1
j_gene: TRBJ2-6
abundance: few
d_gene: -

CDR3aa: CSAVAGGNTGELFF
CDR3nt: TGCAGTGCCGTAGCGGGGGGGAACACCGGGGAGCTGTTTTTT
v_gene: TRBV20-1
j_gene: TRBJ2-2
abundance: few
d_gene: TRBD2

CDR3aa: CASSPALGRGTTDTQYF
CDR3nt: TGTGCCAGCAGCCCCGCGCTGGGACGCGGTACCACAGATACGCAGTATTTT
v_gene: TRBV7-9
j_gene: TRBJ2-3
abundance: many
d_gene: -

CDR3aa: CASSTGQSSSGANVLTF
CDR3nt: TGTGCCAGCAGCACGGGACAGTCGAGTTCTGGGGCCAACGTCCTGACTTTC
v_gene: TRBV7-6
j_gene: TRBJ2-6
abundance: -
d_gene: TRBD1

CDR3aa: CASSPLGTTDTQYF
CDR3nt: TGTGCCAGCTCACCCCTGGGCACCACAGATACGCAGTATTTT
v_gene: TRBV18
j_gene: TRBJ2-3
abundance: -
d_gene: -

CDR3aa: CASSLGRGTGELFF
CDR3nt: TGTGCCAGCAGCTTAGGCAGGGGTACCGGGGAGCTGTTTTTT
v_gene: TRBV7-2
j_gene: TRBJ2-2
abundance: few
d_gene: -

CDR3aa: CASNKGRGLGANVLTF
CDR3nt: TGTGCCAGCAATAAGGGAAGGGGGCTGGGGGCCAACGTCCTGACTTTC
v_gene: TRBV12-3/TRBV12-4
j_gene: TRBJ2-6
abundance: -
d_gene: TRBD1

CDR3aa: CSARDMGFGTGELFF
CDR3nt: TGCAGTGCTAGAGATATGGGTTTTGGTACCGGGGAGCTGTTTTTT
v_gene: TRBV20-1
j_gene: TRBJ2-2
abundance: few
d_gene: -

CDR3aa: CASSLTDSQETQYF
CDR3nt: TGTGCCAGCAGCCTTACGGACAGTCAAGAGACCCAGTACTTC
v_gene: TRBV3-1
j_gene: TRBJ2-5
abundance: -
d_gene: -

CDR3aa: CASSEGIRYTF
CDR3nt: TGTGCCAGCAGTGAGGGAATCCGCTACACCTTC
v_gene: TRBV6-4
j_gene: TRBJ1-2
abundance: many
d_gene: -

CDR3aa: CSLTGPSGYTF
CDR3nt: TGCAGCCTAACGGGACCGAGCGGCTACACCTTC
v_gene: TRBV20-1
j_gene: TRBJ1-2
abundance: many
d_gene: -

CDR3aa: CAISAGLSNTEAFF
CDR3nt: TGTGCCATCAGCGCAGGCCTATCGAACACTGAAGCTTTCTTT
v_gene: TRBV10-3
j_gene: TRBJ1-1
abundance: many
d_gene: -

CDR3aa: CASSYSTGAVPDTQYF
CDR3nt: TGTGCCAGCAGTTACTCGACAGGGGCCGTACCAGATACGCAGTATTTT
v_gene: TRBV6-2/TRBV6-3
j_gene: TRBJ2-3
abundance: -
d_gene: TRBD1

CDR3aa: CASSARTGGAYEQYF
CDR3nt: TGTGCCAGCAGCGCGAGGACAGGGGGCGCGTACGAGCAGTACTTC
v_gene: TRBV7-9
j_gene: TRBJ2-7
abundance: few
d_gene: TRBD1

CDR3aa: CSARVVGGSSPLHF
CDR3nt: TGCAGTGCTAGAGTAGTAGGGGGAAGTTCACCCCTCCACTTT
v_gene: TRBV20-1
j_gene: TRBJ1-6
abundance: many
d_gene: -

CDR3aa: CASSYSLGDEQYF
CDR3nt: TGTGCCAGCAGTTACTCGTTAGGGGACGAGCAGTACTTC
v_gene: TRBV6-5
j_gene: TRBJ2-7
abundance: -
d_gene: -

CDR3aa: CAISEPGTGETQYF
CDR3nt: TGTGCCATCAGTGAGCCTGGGACAGGAGAGACCCAGTACTTC
v_gene: TRBV10-3
j_gene: TRBJ2-5
abundance: many
d_gene: TRBD1

CDR3aa: CASGGANEQFF
CDR3nt: TGTGCCAGCGGAGGGGCTAATGAGCAGTTCTTC
v_gene: TRBV9
j_gene: TRBJ2-1
abundance: few
d_gene: -

CDR3aa: CASSQRIREGRYNEQFF
CDR3nt: TGCGCCAGCAGCCAACGAATACGGGAGGGCCGGTACAATGAGCAGTTCTTC
v_gene: TRBV4-3
j_gene: TRBJ2-1
abundance: many
d_gene: TRBD2

CDR3aa: CASSLDPGLYEQYF
CDR3nt: TGCGCCAGCAGCTTGGATCCAGGTCTCTACGAGCAGTACTTC
v_gene: TRBV5-1
j_gene: TRBJ2-7
abundance: -
d_gene: -

CDR3aa: CATGAGGTYEQYF
CDR3nt: TGTGCGACGGGGGCGGGGGGGACCTACGAGCAGTACTTC
v_gene: TRBV4-2
j_gene: TRBJ2-7
abundance: -
d_gene: TRBD2

CDR3aa: CASSFHYEQYF
CDR3nt: TGTGCCAGCAGCTTTCACTACGAGCAGTACTTC
v_gene: TRBV7-2
j_gene: TRBJ2-7
abundance: many
d_gene: -

CDR3aa: CSAKAGGNEAFF
CDR3nt: TGCAGTGCTAAGGCAGGGGGAAATGAAGCTTTCTTT
v_gene: TRBV20-1
j_gene: TRBJ1-1
abundance: -
d_gene: TRBD1

CDR3aa: CASSLANNYEQYF
CDR3nt: TGTGCCAGCAGTTTAGCCAACAATTACGAGCAGTACTTC
v_gene: TRBV28
j_gene: TRBJ2-7
abundance: -
d_gene: -

CDR3aa: CASSYSGIRTDTQYF
CDR3nt: TGTGCCAGCAGTTACTCCGGGATACGCACAGATACGCAGTATTTT
v_gene: TRBV6-5
j_gene: TRBJ2-3
abundance: many
d_gene: -

CDR3aa: CASSGTGGGNQPQHF
CDR3nt: TGTGCCAGCAGCGGCACAGGGGGCGGCAATCAGCCCCAGCATTTT
v_gene: TRBV2
j_gene: TRBJ1-5
abundance: many
d_gene: TRBD1

CDR3aa: CATSRERTGLGQPQHF
CDR3nt: TGTGCCACCAGCAGAGAGAGGACAGGGTTGGGTCAGCCCCAGCATTTT
v_gene: TRBV15
j_gene: TRBJ1-5
abundance: few
d_gene: TRBD1

CDR3aa: CSRIAESQETQYF
CDR3nt: TGCAGTCGGATAGCGGAATCTCAAGAGACCCAGTACTTC
v_gene: TRBV20-1
j_gene: TRBJ2-5
abundance: few
d_gene: -

CDR3aa: CASSYRDNYGYTF
CDR3nt: TGTGCCAGCAGCTACAGGGATAACTATGGCTACACCTTC
v_gene: TRBV12-3/TRBV12-4
j_gene: TRBJ1-2
abundance: -
d_gene: -

CDR3aa: CASSEWGDVTYEQYF
CDR3nt: TGTGCCAGCAGTGAATGGGGGGACGTAACCTACGAGCAGTACTTC
v_gene: TRBV6-1
j_gene: TRBJ2-7
abundance: -
d_gene: -

CDR3aa: CASSYRTGGGTQYF
CDR3nt: TGTGCCAGCAGCTACAGGACTGGCGGAGGGACCCAGTACTTC
v_gene: TRBV7-2
j_gene: TRBJ2-5
abundance: -
d_gene: -